What follows describes a single T cell receptor beta chain. The ends were cut back, 6 bases at V and 3 bases at J, with 10 bases in the middle. CDR3 length: 13 amino acids. The V gene's germline CDR1 is SNHLY and CDR2 FYNNEI. The data were obtained in a study of OX40 agonist ivuxolimab in advanced cancers. Study at large: Prior checkpoint blockade (anti-PD-1, anti-PD-L1 or anti-CTLA-4) was permitted; approximately 40% had it.

The table came from immunoSEQ multiplex PCR; TCRdb's copy has only in-frame clones and leaves some out. The repertoire holds tens of thousands of clones, with approximately 78% as singletons. The specimen was CD4+ or CD8+ T cells sorted from blood, collected in a trial of the OX40 agonist ivuxolimab. The chain couples TRBV2 to TRBJ2-3; D gene unclear. The source of this sequence is an adult with an advanced solid tumor such as melanoma, head and neck, liver or kidney cancer. The CDR3 protein is CASRVESTDTQYF. Written as DNA, the CDR3 is TGTGCCAGCAGAGTCGAGAGTACAGATACGCAGTATTTT.